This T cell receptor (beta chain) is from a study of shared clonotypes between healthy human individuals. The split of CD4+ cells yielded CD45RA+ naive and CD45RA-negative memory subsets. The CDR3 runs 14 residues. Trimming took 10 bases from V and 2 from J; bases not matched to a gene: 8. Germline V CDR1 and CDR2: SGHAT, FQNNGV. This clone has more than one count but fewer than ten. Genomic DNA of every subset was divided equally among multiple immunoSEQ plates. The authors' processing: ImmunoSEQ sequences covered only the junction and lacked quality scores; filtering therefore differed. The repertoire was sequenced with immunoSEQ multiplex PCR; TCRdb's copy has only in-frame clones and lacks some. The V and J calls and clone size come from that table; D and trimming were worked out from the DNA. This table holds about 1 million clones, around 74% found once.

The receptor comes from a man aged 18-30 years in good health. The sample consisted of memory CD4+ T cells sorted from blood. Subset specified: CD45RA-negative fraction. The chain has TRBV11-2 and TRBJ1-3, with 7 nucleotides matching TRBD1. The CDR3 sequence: CATSGQKAGNTIYF. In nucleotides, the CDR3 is TGTGCCACTTCGGGACAGAAAGCTGGAAACACCATATATTTT.